A selection of T cell receptor beta chains follows, all from one sample in a study of OX40 agonist ivuxolimab in advanced cancers. Measured with immunoSEQ multiplex PCR; TCRdb has only the in-frame clones, and not every one. This sample has approximately 35,000 clones, with under 85% found just once. The sequencing here drew on CD4+ or CD8+ T cells sorted from blood, taken in a trial of the OX40 agonist ivuxolimab. The receptors come from an adult with an advanced solid tumor such as melanoma, head and neck, liver or kidney cancer. The CDR3 runs from the conserved cysteine through the conserved F or W. The order of the fields is V gene, D gene, clone size, J gene, CDR3 protein, CDR3 DNA. The D gene is left open where the match is weak. Size is omitted from some rows. Given values are once, few, many or a class for expanded clones.

TRBV6-5	-	-	TRBJ2-7	CASSWDSDNEQYF	TGTGCCAGCAGTTGGGACTCGGATAACGAGCAGTACTTC
TRBV5-1	-	-	TRBJ2-6	CASSLREWVATGANVLTF	TGCGCCAGCAGCTTGAGGGAGTGGGTGGCAACCGGGGCCAACGTCCTGACTTTC
TRBV2	-	few	TRBJ2-1	CASSELSGGLNEQFF	TGTGCCAGCAGTGAATTATCTGGGGGTCTCAATGAGCAGTTCTTC
TRBV11-2	-	-	TRBJ1-1	CASSPMWGTEAFF	TGTGCCAGCAGTCCAATGTGGGGGACTGAAGCTTTCTTT
TRBV18	-	-	TRBJ2-3	CASSPEGFDTGGTDTQYF	TGTGCCAGCTCACCAGAGGGGTTCGACACTGGGGGAACAGATACGCAGTATTTT
TRBV7-6	-	-	TRBJ1-5	CASSLEGGEGQPQHF	TGTGCCAGCAGCTTGGAGGGGGGGGAAGGCCAGCCCCAGCATTTT
TRBV28	TRBD2	-	TRBJ2-1	CASSLGSGRHNEQFF	TGTGCCAGCAGTTTAGGAAGCGGGAGACACAATGAGCAGTTCTTC
TRBV29-1	-	-	TRBJ1-2	CSVSLNGYTF	TGCAGCGTATCGCTGAATGGCTACACCTTC
TRBV10-2	-	once	TRBJ1-4	CASSAGAGEKLFF	TGCGCCAGCAGTGCAGGGGCGGGTGAAAAACTGTTTTTT
TRBV19	TRBD2	-	TRBJ2-1	CATIPATGGINNEQFF	TGTGCCACCATTCCCGCGACGGGAGGGATAAACAATGAGCAGTTCTTC
TRBV15	-	few	TRBJ1-5	CATSTRRINQPQHF	TGTGCCACCAGCACCAGACGGATCAATCAGCCCCAGCATTTT
TRBV2	-	-	TRBJ2-7	CASISEQGPYEQYF	TGTGCCAGCATCTCGGAACAGGGCCCCTACGAGCAGTACTTC
TRBV19	-	-	TRBJ2-7	CASSISFAYEQYF	TGTGCCAGTAGTATTAGTTTCGCCTACGAGCAGTACTTC
TRBV19	-	few	TRBJ2-7	CASSATGQGEYEQYF	TGTGCCAGTAGTGCCACAGGGCAAGGCGAATACGAGCAGTACTTC
TRBV11-2	TRBD2	-	TRBJ2-5	CASSLGASGSTGETQYF	TGTGCCAGCAGCTTAGGGGCTAGCGGGAGCACCGGAGAGACCCAGTACTTC
TRBV5-4	TRBD1	-	TRBJ2-1	CASSSPGQLDNEQFF	TGTGCCAGCAGTTCACCGGGACAGCTCGACAATGAGCAGTTCTTC